This T cell receptor beta chain was found in a study of shared T cell receptors in the human thymus. After removal of 5 bases from V and 0 bases from J, the junction contained 10 bases not matched to a gene. Germline V CDR1 and CDR2: SEHNR, FQNEAQ (reference sequence). CDR3 size: 16 residues. Data came from immunoSEQ multiplex PCR; TCRdb stores just in-frame clones and leaves some out. The table includes 700,000 to 750,000 clones, approximately 83% detected once. These same records also appear under a second study, on human thymus T cells. That source notes: Healthy Finnish infants undergoing corrective surgery for congenital heart defects provided the donor material. Resections from corrective heart surgery provided thymus tissue. Usage of V and J genes appeared biased in thymic and blood repertoires. Related research examined unrelated individuals and reported that their thymic repertoires overlapped highly.

The receptor was derived from a girl in the first two years of life with a congenital heart defect. Specimen: thymocytes. The chain uses TRBV7-9 and TRBJ2-7; TRBD1 agrees at 7 bases. CDR3 sequence (DNA): TGTGCCAGCAGCCCAAATGGGGACAGACGCTCCTACGAGCAGTACTTC. It is translated as CASSPNGDRRSYEQYF.